The next 14 T cell receptor beta chains were all read from a single sample in a study of identical twins. TCRdb reprocessed the 5' RACE reads with MiXCR, giving one entry per CDR3 protein. Altogether about 660,000 distinct CDR3 sequences are present, 8.5% to 9.5% being singletons, with the ten largest covering 0.75% to 1%. This sample also belongs to another study, concerning yellow fever vaccine responses in identical twins.

Sequencing was carried out using PBMCs. These receptors originate from a woman younger than 30 in good health.

This clonotype came up a few times. J is TRBJ1-2 and V is TRBV14; D not resolved. The length of the CDR3 is 13 residues. Trimming removed 1 base from V and 4 bases from J, with 7 bases in between. CDR1 is SGHDN and CDR2 is FVKESK in the germline V gene. The CDR3 spells CASSQGRTYGYTF. CDR3 nucleotide sequence: TGTGCCAGCAGCCAAGGTCGGACCTATGGCTACACCTTC.

This clonotype came up a few times. The CDR3 bases are TGTGCCAGCAGCTTCGGGCGGCAGGGGACCTACGAGCAGTACTTC. As protein: CASSFGRQGTYEQYF. V gene TRBV7-6 combines with J gene TRBJ2-7, with a weak D call TRBD1 (6 bases). The CDR3 runs to 15 residues. V dropped 3 bases and J dropped 2 bases, with 14 bases sitting between them. Germline V gene lookup returns CDR1 SGHVS and CDR2 FNYEAQ.

This clonotype has ten or more counts. This sequence joins TRBV7-2 and TRBJ2-1; D not certain. The CDR3 has 14 amino acids. Germline V gives CDR1 SGHTA, CDR2 FQGNSA. The V end was cut by 1 base, the J end by 7 bases, with 11 bases between. CDR3 sequence reads: CASSLGLAWNEQFF. In nucleotides, the CDR3 is TGTGCCAGCAGCTTAGGTCTGGCCTGGAATGAGCAGTTCTTC.

The V gene is TRBV12-3 or TRBV12-4, the J gene TRBJ1-5; 10 nucleotides match TRBD1. J lost 4 bases, V lost 1 base, and 4 bases had no gene match. The CDR3 totals 16 residues. CDR3 DNA sequence: TGTGCCAGCAGTTTAGGACAGGGGGCTTTTAATCAGCCCCAGCATTTT. Its translation: CASSLGQGAFNQPQHF.

The gene calls are TRBV4-3 and TRBJ2-7; D call uncertain. V shed 1 base and J shed 4 bases, with 11 bases lying between them. The CDR3 runs to 14 residues. CDR1 LGHNA and CDR2 YSLEER come from the germline V gene. The CDR3 is CASSQVGQSYEQYF. The CDR3 DNA follows: TGCGCCAGCAGCCAAGTTGGGCAGAGTTACGAGCAGTACTTC.

There are a few counts of this clonotype. V usage is TRBV10-3 and J usage is TRBJ2-5; D is uncertain. The length of the CDR3 is 15 residues. Germline assignment: CDR1 ENHRY and CDR2 SYGVKD. V shed 4 bases and J shed 5 bases, with 17 bases lying between them. CDR3 DNA: TGTGCCATCAGTGGGTGCCGGTGGGGTTGCGAGACCCAGTACTTC. It codes for CAISGCRWGCETQYF.

The rearrangement joins TRBV4-2 to TRBJ2-1, with D perhaps matching TRBD2 (7 bases). In germline, CDR1 is LGHNA, CDR2 YNFKEQ. V shed 0 bases and J shed 5 bases, with 14 bases lying between them. The CDR3 runs 16 residues. The CDR3 nucleotides are TGTGCCAGCAGCCAAGATAGGGGGGGCCGCAACAATGAGCAGTTCTTC. This gives the protein CASSQDRGGRNNEQFF.

This clonotype appeared a few times. This chain links TRBV29-1 with TRBJ2-2, with 7 bases identical to TRBD2. With V trimmed by 4 bases and J by 6 bases, 8 bases remained unmatched. CDR3 length equals 14 residues. Germline CDR1 SQVTM, CDR2 ANQGSEA. The CDR3 here is CSVVGAGRAGELFF. In nucleotides, the CDR3 is TGCAGCGTTGTGGGAGCAGGGAGGGCCGGGGAGCTGTTTTTT.

This chain links TRBV6-2 or TRBV6-3 with TRBJ2-1; D is undetermined. The ends were cut back, 6 bases at V and 7 bases at J, with 16 bases in the middle. Germline loops: CDR1 MNHEY, CDR2 SVGEGT. The CDR3 totals 14 residues. The CDR3 region has the DNA TGTGCCAGCAGGAGTCAGGTTCTTCGGAATGAGCAGTTCTTC. Its protein product is CASRSQVLRNEQFF.

This clonotype was seen ten or more times. The V and J genes are TRBV10-3 and TRBJ2-7, with 7 positions matching TRBD2. CDR3 length: 13 residues. The ends lost 7 bases at V and 0 bases at J; junction bases unmatched: 3. From germline, CDR1 is ENHRY and CDR2 SYGVKD. The CDR3 sequence: CAIKGGGSYEQYF. DNA of the CDR3: TGTGCCATCAAAGGCGGGGGCTCCTACGAGCAGTACTTC.

This clonotype has at least ten counts. This chain links TRBV12-3 or TRBV12-4 with TRBJ2-5; the match to TRBD1 covers 8 bases. This CDR3 contains 15 residues. Trimming at V came to 7 bases and at J to 3 bases, leaving 10 bases not matched to a gene. CDR3 amino acids: CASTRQGSVEETQYF. The CDR3 region has the DNA TGTGCCAGCACACGACAGGGGTCGGTCGAAGAGACCCAGTACTTC.

This chain links TRBV4-1 with TRBJ1-5; D unclear. The CDR3 has 13 amino acids. Per germline, CDR1 MGHRA and CDR2 YSYEKL. V was pared by 0 bases and J by 5 bases, with 5 bases between. The CDR3 spells CASSQDRYQPQHF. In DNA form, the CDR3 reads TGCGCCAGCAGCCAAGACCGGTATCAGCCCCAGCATTTT.

The J gene is TRBJ2-3, the V gene TRBV11-2, with a possible D match to TRBD2 (5 bases). The length of the CDR3 is 18 residues. Trimming removed 5 bases from V and 2 bases from J, with 23 bases in between. Germline V CDR1 and CDR2: SGHAT, FQNNGV. Here the CDR3 DNA reads TGTGCCAGCAGCCCCGAGGAGTGGCGGGCCTTAAACACAGATACGCAGTATTTT. This encodes CASSPEEWRALNTDTQYF.

This rearrangement joins TRBV12-3 or TRBV12-4 to TRBJ2-3; 7 bases map to TRBD1. The CDR3 totals 14 residues. V dropped 7 bases and J dropped 6; count of bases not matched to a gene: 10. The CDR3 DNA reads as TGTGCCAGCACGCGAGGGGGCCTAGTGGATACGCAGTATTTT. Amino acid sequence: CASTRGGLVDTQYF.